This passage covers 27 T cell receptor beta chains from one sample sequenced in a study of cytomegalovirus exposure and HLA in healthy donors. PCR employed 60 Vbeta and 13 Jbeta primers. Clones were read by immunoSEQ multiplex PCR, and TCRdb kept only the in-frame ones, dropping some. Here the sample spans some 180,000 clones, 9.5% being singletons. What was sequenced was PBMCs. The receptors come from a woman aged 25-40 years in good health and CMV-seropositive.

The table lists this clone with many counts. The chain has TRBV5-4 and TRBJ2-7; 7 bases map to TRBD2. Germline-derived CDR1 and CDR2 are SGHNT and YYREEE (reference sequence). V shed 4 bases and J 3 bases; nucleotides not matched to a gene: 13. The CDR3 is made up of 16 amino acids. DNA for the CDR3: TGTGCCAGCAGCGGACCTAGAACGGGAGGCCTCTACGAGCAGTACTTC. Amino acid sequence: CASSGPRTGGLYEQYF.

V usage is TRBV2 and J usage is TRBJ2-7; the D gene is possibly TRBD1 (7 bases). Between the trimmed V and J ends, which lost 6 bases and 5 bases, there was a span of 11 bases. CDR3 length: 12 residues. The germline V gene encodes CDR1 SNHLY and CDR2 FYNNEI. The CDR3 nucleotides are TGTGCCAGCAGCGTCAGGGGGGACGAGCAGTACTTC. Translated, it gives CASSVRGDEQYF.

There are a few counts of this clone. The rearrangement links TRBV6-5 to TRBJ1-2; D remains unclear. V lost 4 bases and J 4 bases, leaving 10 bases between the germline ends. The CDR3 runs to 13 residues. The germline V gene encodes CDR1 MNHEY and CDR2 SVGAGI. The CDR3 coding sequence is TGTGCCAGCAGTTCAGGTCAGAGCTATGGCTACACCTTC. It yields the protein CASSSGQSYGYTF.

V gene TRBV11-1 combines with J gene TRBJ2-4; 7 nucleotides agree with TRBD2. This CDR3 is built from 15 residues. Per germline, CDR1 SGHAT and CDR2 FQDESV (reference sequence). The junction had 5 bases not matched to a gene; V was cut back by 1 base and J by 5 bases. This chain's CDR3 is CASSLVRGSQNIQYF. CDR3 coding DNA: TGTGCCAGCAGCTTAGTCCGCGGGAGCCAAAACATTCAGTACTTC. Filled out from reference TRBV11-1 and TRBJ2-4, the complete variable domain reads EAEVAQSPRYKITEKSQAVAFWCDPISGHATLYWYRQILGQGPELLVQFQDESVVDDSQLPKDRFSAERLKGVDSTLKIQPAELGDSAMYLCASSLVRGSQNIQYFGAGTRLSVL.

This clone occurred a few times. The J gene is TRBJ2-5, the V gene TRBV5-6; 12 bases agree with TRBD2. V trimming: 4 bases; J trimming: 6 bases; junction bases outside the gene matches: 10. CDR3 length: 16 amino acids. Germline assignment: CDR1 SGHDT and CDR2 YYEEEE. Here the CDR3 reads CASSTGGLAGGKTQYF. CDR3 DNA sequence: TGTGCCAGCAGCACCGGCGGGCTAGCGGGAGGGAAGACCCAGTACTTC.

There are a few counts of this clone. The chain joins TRBV28 to TRBJ2-7; D uncertain. The V gene lost 7 bases and the J gene lost 2 bases, with 18 bases spanning the gap. CDR3 length: 15 amino acids. Germline assignment: CDR1 MDHEN and CDR2 SYDVKM. The CDR3 is CASTQAWAGTYEQYF. DNA for the CDR3: TGTGCCAGCACCCAAGCATGGGCCGGCACCTACGAGCAGTACTTC.

This clone turned up a few times. The chain carries TRBV19 and TRBJ1-2; D possibly corresponds to TRBD1 (6 bases). Germline V gene lookup returns CDR1 LNHDA and CDR2 SQIVND (reference sequence). The germline V and J ends were trimmed by 4 bases and 8 bases, with 11 bases remaining between them. This CDR3 is 12 amino acids long. The DNA of the CDR3 is TGTGCCAGTAGTAACAGGGTCGAAGGCTACACCTTC. Translation: CASSNRVEGYTF.

The chain combines TRBV19 with TRBJ2-7, with D tentatively TRBD1 (6 bases). The CDR3 extends over 13 amino acids. The germline gives CDR1 LNHDA, CDR2 SQIVND (reference sequence). Trimming cost V 1 base and J 6 bases, with 10 bases left between them. This CDR3 reads CASSIAQGSEQYF. DNA for the CDR3: TGTGCCAGTAGTATAGCACAGGGTTCCGAGCAGTACTTC.

In its sample, this clone was seen a few times. The CDR3 reads CASSPQGDTEAFF. CDR3 nucleotide sequence: TGTGCCAGTAGCCCCCAGGGGGACACTGAAGCTTTCTTT. The chain links TRBV19 to TRBJ1-1; 7 bases align to TRBD1. Germline V gene lookup returns CDR1 LNHDA and CDR2 SQIVND (reference sequence). J gave up 3 bases and V 6 bases, and 4 bases lay outside the gene matches. The CDR3 consists of 13 residues.

The V call is TRBV6-4, the J call TRBJ2-1; TRBD1 matches 9 bases. Per the germline V gene, CDR1 is MRHNA and CDR2 is SNTAGT. J was trimmed by 6 bases and V by 5 bases; bases with no gene match: 8. This CDR3 has 15 residues. CDR3 nucleotide sequence: TGTGCCAGCAGTATGGGGACAGGGAGATCCAATGAGCAGTTCTTC. Translation: CASSMGTGRSNEQFF.

This clone was seen only a few times. V is TRBV7-9 and J is TRBJ1-4, with no clear D. CDR1 is SEHNR, CDR2 FQNEAQ, per germline (reference sequence). The CDR3 length is 13 residues. V dropped 5 bases and J dropped 3 bases, with 7 bases sitting between them. CDR3 in amino acids: CASSNTANEKLFF. CDR3 nucleotide sequence: TGTGCCAGCAGCAATACTGCTAATGAAAAACTGTTTTTT.

The J gene is TRBJ2-4, the V gene TRBV2, with 7 bases lining up with TRBD1. This CDR3 has 15 amino acids. CDR1 is SNHLY and CDR2 is FYNNEI in the germline V gene. After removal of 4 bases from V and 5 bases from J, the junction contained 8 bases not matched to a gene. CDR3 nucleotide sequence: TGTGCCAGCAGTGGGGTGGGGACAGTGGAAAACATTCAGTACTTC. It is translated as CASSGVGTVENIQYF.

The chain combines TRBV6-1 with TRBJ1-1; the D is unclear. The CDR3 spans 11 residues. V gave up 6 bases and J gave up 6 bases, with 8 bases separating them. In germline, CDR1 is MNHNS, CDR2 SASEGT. CDR3 residues: CASSPVPEAFF. In DNA, the CDR3 is TGTGCCAGCAGCCCGGTCCCTGAAGCTTTCTTT.

In this sample, this clone turned up a few times. The rearrangement links TRBV9 to TRBJ2-1; D may be TRBD2 (7 bases). Trimming took 1 base from V and 9 from J, leaving 20 bases between them. Looked up from germline, CDR1 is SGDLS and CDR2 is YYNGEE. This CDR3 spans 16 amino acids. In DNA form, the CDR3 reads TGTGCCAGCAGCGTATTAGGGGGAGGGCTCGGCCCTGAGCAGTTCTTC. Translation gives CASSVLGGGLGPEQFF.

This chain uses TRBV19 with TRBJ1-1; no reliable D call. V gave up 3 bases and J gave up 0 bases, with 5 bases separating them. The germline CDR1 and CDR2 sequences are LNHDA and SQIVND (reference sequence). The CDR3 extends over 13 amino acids. CDR3 sequence (DNA): TGTGCCAGTAGTATCTCTCTGAACACTGAAGCTTTCTTT. Residues: CASSISLNTEAFF.

This clone turned up a few times. The genes are TRBV5-1 and TRBJ1-1; TRBD1 agrees at 7 bases. The ends lost 0 bases at V and 6 bases at J; junction bases unmatched: 8. CDR3 length: 15 amino acids. Germline CDR1 SGHRS, CDR2 YFSETQ. The CDR3 reads CASSLALTGLAEAFF. CDR3 DNA: TGCGCCAGCAGCTTGGCCTTGACAGGGCTGGCTGAAGCTTTCTTT.

The rearrangement uses TRBV12-5 and TRBJ1-1, with D perhaps TRBD1 (6 bases). The CDR3 has 13 residues. Trimming left V 5 bases short and J 7 bases short, with 14 bases between. Germline V lookup: CDR1 LGHNT, CDR2 FRNRAP. CDR3 sequence reads: CASGLTRGLEAFF. The CDR3 nucleotides are TGTGCTAGTGGTCTAACCAGGGGTCTTGAAGCTTTCTTT.

The CDR3 loop is CATSRDGESYQPQHF. The CDR3 DNA is TGTGCCACCAGCAGAGATGGGGAGAGCTATCAGCCCCAGCATTTT. The chain is built from TRBV15 and TRBJ1-5; D is ambiguous. The CDR3 totals 15 residues. V lost 0 bases to trimming and J lost 5 bases, with 11 bases between them. Germline CDR1 LNHNV, CDR2 YYDKDF (reference sequence).

This clone was detected only a few times. The gene calls are TRBV12-5 and TRBJ1-1; TRBD1 agrees at 8 bases. The CDR3 sequence is 14 residues long. Trimming took 5 bases from V and 11 from J; bases not matched to a gene: 13. Per germline, CDR1 LGHNT and CDR2 FRNRAP. The CDR3 sequence is CASGPPSGGGYAFF. For the CDR3, the DNA is TGTGCTAGTGGTCCCCCTTCAGGGGGCGGCTATGCTTTCTTT.

The chain combines TRBV7-9 with TRBJ2-1; D is ambiguous. The V end lost 3 bases, the J end lost 8 bases, and 8 bases lay between the germline ends. Germline lookup yields CDR1 SEHNR and CDR2 FQNEAQ (reference sequence). This CDR3 region has 12 residues. CDR3 sequence (DNA): TGTGCCAGCAGCTTTTCATTAGATGAGCAGTTCTTC. Translated, it gives CASSFSLDEQFF.

This clone was seen more than once but under ten times. The chain employs TRBV5-1 and TRBJ2-7; TRBD1 agrees at 8 bases. The CDR3 is made up of 14 amino acids. Germline assignment: CDR1 SGHRS and CDR2 YFSETQ. Trimming took 3 bases from V and 2 from J; bases not matched to a gene: 4. Here the CDR3 reads CASSWGQDTYEQYF. Written as DNA, the CDR3 is TGCGCCAGCAGCTGGGGACAGGATACCTACGAGCAGTACTTC. The full variable domain, in which reference TRBV5-1 and TRBJ2-7 provide the parts outside the CDR3, is KAGVTQTPRYLIKTRGQQVTLSCSPISGHRSVSWYQQTPGQGLQFLFEYFSETQRNKGNFPGRFSGRQFSNSRSEMNVSTLELGDSALYLCASSWGQDTYEQYFGPGTRLTVT.

In this sample, this clone turned up many times. The chain links TRBV6-4 to TRBJ2-3, with D hard to call. This CDR3 spans 17 amino acids. Trimming shortened V by 1 base and J by 2 bases, and 16 bases separated the two germline ends. Germline CDR1 MRHNA, CDR2 SNTAGT. CDR3 loop: CASSDYFSGGDTDTQYF. Here the CDR3 DNA reads TGTGCCAGCAGTGACTACTTTAGTGGCGGAGACACAGATACGCAGTATTTT.

The CDR3 DNA sequence: TGTGCCAGCAGCCATTCCCTCGACAGTGGCTATGGCTACACCTTC. It encodes CASSHSLDSGYGYTF. V gene TRBV7-2 combines with J gene TRBJ1-2, with TRBD1 as a possible D gene (5 bases). The V gene's germline CDR1 is SGHTA and CDR2 FQGNSA. The length of the CDR3 is 15 residues. V was trimmed by 5 bases and J by 4 bases, leaving 17 bases between them.

V gene TRBV19 combines with J gene TRBJ2-7; 13 positions agree with TRBD2. Germline trimming cut 8 bases from V and 5 bases from J; bases unmatched to any gene: 12. This CDR3 has 16 amino acids. CDR1 is LNHDA and CDR2 is SQIVND in the germline V gene (reference sequence). The DNA for the CDR3 is TGTGCCAGTGCCCCAAGACTAGCGGGAGGATACCACGAGCAGTACTTC. Translating it yields CASAPRLAGGYHEQYF.

This clone has just a few counts. The rearrangement joins TRBV18 to TRBJ1-1; D gene uncertain. The CDR3 covers 13 residues. Germline assignment: CDR1 KGHSH and CDR2 LQKENI. The germline V and J ends were trimmed by 3 bases and 7 bases, with 12 bases remaining between them. The CDR3 reads CASSPPGEGEAFF. CDR3 nucleotide sequence: TGTGCCAGCTCACCCCCCGGGGAGGGTGAAGCTTTCTTT.

V gene TRBV4-2 combines with J gene TRBJ2-5; TRBD2 matches 12 bases. The ends lost 4 bases at V and 3 bases at J; junction bases unmatched: 9. The germline CDR1 and CDR2 sequences are LGHNA and YNFKEQ. The CDR3 contains 17 residues. CDR3 DNA: TGTGCCAGCAGCCCCCTGACTAGCGGGAGTAATGAAGAGACCCAGTACTTC. Residues: CASSPLTSGSNEETQYF.

This sequence joins TRBV9 and TRBJ1-2, with 7 nucleotides matching TRBD1. CDR1 is SGDLS, CDR2 YYNGEE, per germline. The CDR3 length is 13 residues. V shed 7 bases and J 2 bases; nucleotides not matched to a gene: 5. Here the CDR3 reads CASAQGENYGYTF. CDR3 DNA: TGTGCCAGCGCCCAGGGGGAGAACTATGGCTACACCTTC.